This T cell receptor (beta chain) was recorded in a study of blood T cell repertoires in COVID-19. About the study: Acute-phase and convalescent COVID-19 samples originated in the United States, Italy and Spain. Nucleic acid was either cDNA or gDNA, and it came from T cells, B-cell-depleted T cells, or PBMCs.

The CDR3 totals 15 residues. CDR1 is MNHEY, CDR2 SVGAGI, per germline. With V trimmed by 5 bases and J by 4 bases, 10 bases remained unmatched. Original processing methods: Reference gene primers were amplified, and this amplification served to estimate nucleated cell counts. TCRdb's copy holds only in-frame clones and misses some; the assay was immunoSEQ multiplex PCR. Clone size and the V and J calls come from that table; the DNA yielded D and trimming. In the table there are 200,000 to 300,000 clones, about 87% of which are singletons. The sample consisted of peripheral blood. This clonotype was obtained from a woman aged 35 to 49 who had recovered from COVID-19. This chain uses TRBV6-5 with TRBJ1-2, with TRBD1 matching 7 bases. As DNA, the CDR3 is TGTGCCAGCAGTCCGGGGGACAGACGCCGCTATGGCTACACCTTC. Amino acids: CASSPGDRRRYGYTF.